One and the same sample provided the 30 T cell receptor beta chains below, sequenced in a study of blood T cell repertoires in COVID-19. Using immunoSEQ multiplex PCR, the repertoire was profiled, and TCRdb retains in-frame clones only, with some absent. The sample consists of about 250,000 clones, roughly 90% of them appearing once. The sequenced sample consisted of PBMCs or T cells enriched from blood (not recorded which). These receptors were obtained from a woman in her thirties with acute COVID-19.

The chain couples TRBV9 to TRBJ2-5; 9 bases fit TRBD2. Per germline, CDR1 SGDLS and CDR2 YYNGEE. The trim removed 2 bases at V and 1 base at J, leaving 6 bases unmatched. This CDR3 spans 16 amino acids. CDR3 in amino acids: CASSVRASGAQETQYF. In DNA form, the CDR3 reads TGTGCCAGCAGCGTTAGAGCTAGCGGGGCCCAAGAGACCCAGTACTTC. Together with reference TRBV9 and TRBJ2-5, the CDR3 gives the full variable domain: DSGVTQTPKHLITATGQRVTLRCSPRSGDLSVYWYQQSLDQGLQFLIQYYNGEERAKGNILERFSAQQFPDLHSELNLSSLELGDSALYFCASSVRASGAQETQYFGPGTRLLVL.

This clone occurred a few times. This chain joins TRBV4-2 and TRBJ2-2, with unresolved D. This CDR3 is built from 13 residues. Per the germline V gene, CDR1 is LGHNA and CDR2 is YNFKEQ. V gave up 2 bases and J gave up 4 bases, with 5 bases separating them. The CDR3 DNA reads as TGTGCCAGCAGCCAAACATCCACCGGGGAGCTGTTTTTT. Protein: CASSQTSTGELFF.

The J gene is TRBJ2-4, the V gene TRBV19; 9 bases agree with TRBD2. V was pared by 0 bases and J by 2 bases, with 8 bases of the junction left unmatched. Germline values: CDR1 LNHDA, CDR2 SQIVND (reference sequence). The CDR3 extends over 18 amino acids. The DNA of the CDR3 is TGTGCCAGTAGTATAGAGGGGCTAGCGGGGTTTTCCAAAAACATTCAGTACTTC. This gives the protein CASSIEGLAGFSKNIQYF.

The CDR3 region is CASSLGEENTGELFF. The CDR3, as DNA: TGTGCCAGCAGTCTGGGAGAGGAGAACACCGGGGAGCTGTTTTTT. The V gene is TRBV6-5, the J gene TRBJ2-2, with a possible D match to TRBD2 (5 bases). This CDR3 spans 15 amino acids. The V gene lost 5 bases and the J gene lost 1 base, with 11 bases spanning the gap. The germline V gene has CDR1 MNHEY and CDR2 SVGAGI.

This sequence joins TRBV7-8 and TRBJ1-2; D not certain. Germline assignment: CDR1 SGHVS and CDR2 FQNEAQ. The CDR3 runs to 15 residues. The V end was cut by 5 bases, the J end by 4 bases, with 17 bases between. CDR3 coding DNA: TGTGCCAGCAGCGTAAACGGGGATTATCGCTATGGCTACACCTTC. As protein: CASSVNGDYRYGYTF.

The chain combines TRBV20-1 with TRBJ2-3; D remains unclear. The CDR3 length is 15 residues. Germline CDR1 and CDR2: DFQATT and SNEGSKA (reference sequence). Trimming left V 3 bases short and J 4 bases short, with 17 bases between. CDR3 nucleotides: TGCAGTGCTAGTGATCTGACGGGTGACTCAGATACGCAGTATTTT. Protein product: CSASDLTGDSDTQYF.

This chain links TRBV3-1 (or the pseudogene TRBV3-2) with TRBJ2-5; 13 bases are a match to TRBD2. This CDR3 has 14 amino acids. V lost 10 bases, J lost 5 bases, and 7 bases stayed unmatched. Per the germline V gene, CDR1 is LGHDT and CDR2 is YNNKEL (reference sequence). DNA for the CDR3: TGTGCCACCGAAACTAGCGGGAGGGGGGAGACCCAGTACTTC. Translating gives CATETSGRGETQYF.

V usage is TRBV19 and J usage is TRBJ2-1; TRBD1 might be the D (6 bases). The CDR3 loop spans 13 amino acids. V dropped 7 bases and J dropped 2 bases, with 9 bases sitting between them. Germline V CDR1 and CDR2: LNHDA, SQIVND (reference sequence). This CDR3 reads CASTRGTYNEQFF. The CDR3 coding sequence is TGTGCCAGTACCAGGGGTACCTACAATGAGCAGTTCTTC.

This clone was observed once. Other nucleotide sequences in the sample specify the same CDR3. The chain has TRBV3-1 (or the pseudogene TRBV3-2) and TRBJ1-5, with D unresolved. This CDR3 region has 14 residues. CDR1 is LGHDT, CDR2 YNNKEL, per germline (reference sequence). The V and J ends lost 0 bases and 2 bases respectively, with 5 bases between them. This chain's CDR3 is CASSQDIGNQPQHF. CDR3 sequence (DNA): TGTGCCAGCAGCCAAGATATCGGCAATCAGCCCCAGCATTTT.

V usage is TRBV29-1 and J usage is TRBJ1-2, with TRBD1 identical over 8 bases. Germline loops: CDR1 SQVTM, CDR2 ANQGSEA. V lost 5 bases to trimming and J lost 5 bases; unmatched junction nucleotides: 7. This CDR3 has 13 residues. The CDR3 nucleotides are TGCAGCGTTCCAGACAGGGGAAGTTATGGCTACACCTTC. Translation: CSVPDRGSYGYTF.

The genes are TRBV29-1 and TRBJ1-1; D ambiguous. Between the trimmed V and J ends, which lost 5 bases and 5 bases, there was a span of 18 bases. The CDR3 sequence is 14 residues long. Germline V gives CDR1 SQVTM, CDR2 ANQGSEA. Here the CDR3 DNA reads TGCAGCGTTTACGGTTACGGCGGAGATACTGAAGCTTTCTTT. Protein: CSVYGYGGDTEAFF.

J is TRBJ1-2 and V is TRBV4-1, with 7 bases identical to TRBD1. Looked up from germline, CDR1 is MGHRA and CDR2 is YSYEKL. The CDR3 loop spans 16 amino acids. V lost 0 bases to trimming and J lost 2 bases; unmatched junction nucleotides: 6. In DNA form, the CDR3 reads TGCGCCAGCAGCCAAGATGGCCGGGGACAGAACTATGGCTACACCTTC. This translates into CASSQDGRGQNYGYTF.

The rearrangement uses TRBV6-1 and TRBJ2-4; D remains unclear. Trimming took 0 bases from V and 0 from J, leaving 12 bases between them. This CDR3 comprises 17 residues. In germline, CDR1 is MNHNS, CDR2 SASEGT. In nucleotides, the CDR3 is TGTGCCAGCAGTGAAGCGCTTGCGGAGACAGCCAAAAACATTCAGTACTTC. This translates into CASSEALAETAKNIQYF.

The rearrangement links TRBV19 to TRBJ2-6, with 10 positions matching TRBD1. Germline V gene sequence: CDR1 LNHDA, CDR2 SQIVND (reference sequence). Losses at the gene ends were 8 bases for V and 4 bases for J; bases not matched to a gene: 2. The CDR3 is made up of 14 amino acids. The DNA for the CDR3 is TGTGCCAGTTTGGGACAGGGGGGGGCCAACGTCCTGACTTTC. Its protein is CASLGQGGANVLTF.

The gene calls are TRBV3-1 (or the pseudogene TRBV3-2) and TRBJ2-3; 7 positions agree with TRBD1. The CDR3 is 16 amino acids. J was trimmed by 5 bases and V by 1 base; bases with no gene match: 9. Germline CDR1 and CDR2: LGHDT and YNNKEL (reference sequence). The CDR3: CASSQGSAGGVDTQYF. The CDR3 coding sequence is TGTGCCAGCAGCCAAGGATCGGCAGGGGGTGTAGATACGCAGTATTTT.

J is TRBJ2-2 and V is TRBV10-3; 8 nucleotides agree with TRBD1. Germline V gives CDR1 ENHRY, CDR2 SYGVKD. The CDR3 is made up of 15 amino acids. Trimming cost V 6 bases and J 3 bases; bases outside gene matches: 6. CDR3 nucleotide sequence: TGTGCCATCAGGACTGACAGGGGAGACACCGGGGAGCTGTTTTTT. Protein: CAIRTDRGDTGELFF.

This chain joins TRBV5-1 and TRBJ2-2, with TRBD2 matching over 11 bases. Per the germline V gene, CDR1 is SGHRS and CDR2 is YFSETQ. The CDR3 sequence is 15 residues long. With 5 bases clipped from V and 4 bases from J, the junction kept 4 bases outside the gene matches. The CDR3 DNA is TGCGCCAGCAGGGGACTAGCGGAGATCACCGGGGAGCTGTTTTTT. Encoded protein: CASRGLAEITGELFF.

The chain has TRBV27 and TRBJ2-1; 9 nucleotides agree with TRBD1. CDR3 size: 14 residues. V trimming: 8 bases; J trimming: 6 bases; junction bases outside the gene matches: 8. The germline V gene encodes CDR1 MNHEY and CDR2 SMNVEV (reference sequence). The CDR3 DNA sequence: TGTGCCAGCGGGGACAGGGTTAGGGGCAATGAGCAGTTCTTC. It translates to CASGDRVRGNEQFF.

This clone was counted a single time. J is TRBJ2-1 and V is TRBV5-4; TRBD1 matches at 7 bases. This CDR3 is built from 16 residues. V dropped 2 bases and J dropped 0; count of bases not matched to a gene: 5. Germline V gene lookup returns CDR1 SGHNT and CDR2 YYREEE (reference sequence). CDR3 nucleotide sequence: TGTGCCAGCAGCTTAGGACAGGAGAGCTCCTACAATGAGCAGTTCTTC. This translates into CASSLGQESSYNEQFF.

The chain couples TRBV18 to TRBJ1-1; 12 bases fit TRBD1. V shed 6 bases and J 2 bases; nucleotides not matched to a gene: 10. Per germline, CDR1 KGHSH and CDR2 LQKENI. The CDR3 sequence is 17 residues long. The CDR3 bases are TGTGCCAGCTCTCCCGGGACAGGGGGCTCTAGAAACACTGAAGCTTTCTTT. This encodes CASSPGTGGSRNTEAFF.

The chain joins TRBV5-5 to TRBJ1-4, with D unclear. This CDR3 is 14 amino acids long. In germline, CDR1 is SGHKS, CDR2 YYEKEE (reference sequence). Trimming pared 4 bases from V and 7 bases from J, leaving 14 bases between. In DNA form, the CDR3 reads TGTGCCAGCAGCCTGGGGAGCCCCAGTGAAAAACTGTTTTTT. Translated, it gives CASSLGSPSEKLFF.

V usage is TRBV7-9 and J usage is TRBJ1-4; 7 bases fit TRBD1. CDR3 size: 18 residues. The germline CDR1 and CDR2 sequences are SEHNR and FQNEAQ (reference sequence). Trimming at V came to 2 bases and at J to 8 bases, leaving 17 bases not matched to a gene. The CDR3 DNA reads TGTGCCAGCAGCTTATATGGACAGGAATCCCCTGAAATCGAAAAACTGTTTTTT. The encoded protein is CASSLYGQESPEIEKLFF. Full variable domain (rest looked up from reference TRBV7-9 and TRBJ1-4): DTGVSQNPRHKITKRGQNVTFRCDPISEHNRLYWYRQTLGQGPEFLTYFQNEAQLEKSRLLSDRFSAERPKGSFSTLEIQRTEQGDSAMYLCASSLYGQESPEIEKLFFGSGTQLSVL.

The count of this clone is one. The V gene is TRBV6-1, the J gene TRBJ1-2; 9 bases are shared with TRBD1. CDR3 length: 19 residues. The germline CDR1 and CDR2 sequences are MNHNS and SASEGT. V lost 1 base, J lost 6 bases, and 18 bases stayed unmatched. In DNA form, the CDR3 reads TGTGCCAGCAGTGAAGAACGCCGCCCCGGGATACAGGGGGCTCATGGCTACACCTTC. Its translation: CASSEERRPGIQGAHGYTF.

The chain has TRBV29-1 and TRBJ2-7; 7 bases map to TRBD1. The CDR3 is 12 amino acids. CDR1 and CDR2 (germline): SQVTM, ANQGSEA. V was pared by 7 bases and J by 3 bases, with 6 bases of the junction left unmatched. In DNA, the CDR3 is TGCAGCGCCCTAACAGGGGTCTACGAGCAGTACTTC. It yields the protein CSALTGVYEQYF.

This chain links TRBV27 with TRBJ2-7; 9 bases fit TRBD2. The germline CDR1 and CDR2 sequences are MNHEY and SMNVEV (reference sequence). The V and J ends lost 6 bases and 4 bases, in that order; junction bases with no gene match: 7. The CDR3 is 14 amino acids. The CDR3 DNA reads as TGTGCCAGCAGGGCGGGAGGGGATTCATACGAGCAGTACTTC. Translation: CASRAGGDSYEQYF.

V usage is TRBV6-5 and J usage is TRBJ1-6; 7 nucleotides agree with TRBD1. This CDR3 spans 15 amino acids. Germline V lookup: CDR1 MNHEY, CDR2 SVGAGI. The V gene end was trimmed by 4 bases and the J gene end by 2 bases; junction bases not matched to a gene: 2. The CDR3 region has the DNA TGTGCCAGCAGTTCACAGGGGCCCTATAATTCACCCCTCCACTTT. It translates to CASSSQGPYNSPLHF.

On this clone itself: This same CDR3 is encoded by further DNA sequences in the sample. V is TRBV4-3 and J is TRBJ1-5; D remains unclear. V lost 0 bases, J lost 3 bases, and 3 bases lay in between. This CDR3 has 13 amino acids. Germline values: CDR1 LGHNA, CDR2 YSLEER. In DNA, the CDR3 is TGCGCCAGCAGCCAAGATCACAATCAGCCCCAGCATTTT. Translation: CASSQDHNQPQHF.

This clone was seen a single time. Written as DNA, the CDR3 is TGTGCCAGCAGCTTATGGCCTCTAGGGGATGAGCAGTTCTTC. This codes for CASSLWPLGDEQFF. V usage is TRBV5-4 and J usage is TRBJ2-1, with D possibly being TRBD1 (5 bases). V lost 2 bases, J lost 8 bases, and 14 bases lay in between. This CDR3 has 14 amino acids. Germline V gene lookup returns CDR1 SGHNT and CDR2 YYREEE (reference sequence).

This sequence joins TRBV5-6 and TRBJ2-4; 7 bases agree with TRBD1. Trimming took 4 bases from V and 4 from J; bases not matched to a gene: 11. Germline assignment: CDR1 SGHDT and CDR2 YYEEEE. The CDR3 has 16 amino acids. The CDR3 nucleotides read TGTGCCAGCAGCGAGGGGGCAGGGGGAATAAAAAACATTCAGTACTTC. It translates to CASSEGAGGIKNIQYF.

The genes are TRBV5-4 and TRBJ1-2; TRBD1 might be the D (6 bases). V lost 1 base to trimming and J lost 6 bases, with 16 bases between them. CDR1 SGHNT and CDR2 YYREEE come from the germline V gene (reference sequence). This CDR3 spans 15 amino acids. CDR3 nucleotides: TGTGCCAGCAGCTTGCCACAGGGAGTTGAGGATGGCTACACCTTC. Protein: CASSLPQGVEDGYTF.